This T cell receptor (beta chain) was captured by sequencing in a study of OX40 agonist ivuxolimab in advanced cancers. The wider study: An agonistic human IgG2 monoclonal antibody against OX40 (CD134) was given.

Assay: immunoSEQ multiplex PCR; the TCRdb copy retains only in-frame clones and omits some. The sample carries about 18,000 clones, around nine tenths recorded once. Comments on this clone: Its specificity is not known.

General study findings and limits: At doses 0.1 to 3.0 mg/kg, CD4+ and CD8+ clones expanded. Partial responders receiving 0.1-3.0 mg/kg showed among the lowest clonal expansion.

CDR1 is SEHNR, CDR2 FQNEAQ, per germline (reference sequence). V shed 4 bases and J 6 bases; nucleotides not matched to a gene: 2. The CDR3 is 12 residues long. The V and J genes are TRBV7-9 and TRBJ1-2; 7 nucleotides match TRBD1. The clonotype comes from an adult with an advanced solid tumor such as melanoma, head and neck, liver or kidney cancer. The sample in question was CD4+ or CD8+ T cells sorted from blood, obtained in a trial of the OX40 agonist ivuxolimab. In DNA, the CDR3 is TGTGCCAGCAGCTCGACAGGGAATGGCTACACCTTC. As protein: CASSSTGNGYTF.